A selection of T cell receptor beta chains follows, all from one sample in a study of B cell selection in AIRE deficiency. This table comes from immunoSEQ multiplex PCR, and its TCRdb copy is limited to in-frame clones, with some not included. The table has tens of thousands of clones, around 97% seen once. Sequenced input: conventional CD4+ T cells sorted from PBMCs. The source is a human donor with AIRE deficiency. Each CDR3 is given with its conserved first and last residue. D genes are given only for firm matches. Clone size is given for some rows only: seen once, a few or many times, or a class if the clone is expanded.

-	TRBV4-3	TRBJ2-7	TRBD2	TGCGCCAGCAGCCAAGTGATGCTAGCGGGAAGAGTCTACGAGCAGTACTTC	CASSQVMLAGRVYEQYF
-	TRBV11-2	TRBJ2-3	-	TGTGCCAGCAGCTCCGGCGGCGGGACAGATACGCAGTATTTT	CASSSGGGTDTQYF
-	TRBV11-1	TRBJ2-2	TRBD2	TGTGCCAGCAGCTTATGGCGGGAGGGAATCACCGGGGAGCTGTTTTTT	CASSLWREGITGELFF
-	TRBV18	TRBJ1-1	-	TGTGCCAGCTTACGTCCACCTCTGAACACTGAAGCTTTCTTT	CASLRPPLNTEAFF
-	TRBV7-9	TRBJ2-1	-	TGTGCCAGCAGCTTAGCATTAGCGGAGTACAATGAGCAGTTCTTC	CASSLALAEYNEQFF
-	TRBV6-5	TRBJ2-6	-	TGTGCCAGCAGTTACGTTGGGGCCAACGTCCTGACTTTC	CASSYVGANVLTF
-	TRBV19	TRBJ2-7	TRBD2	TGTGCCAGTAGTATAGATTCGGGACTAGCGGGAGCATCCGAGCAGTACTTC	CASSIDSGLAGASEQYF
once	TRBV11-2	TRBJ1-3	TRBD1	TGTGCCAGCAGCTCGGACAGGGTGCCTGGAAACACCATATATTTT	CASSSDRVPGNTIYF
-	TRBV28	TRBJ1-5	-	TGTGCCAGCAGAAGTACAGGGTTTCAGCCCCAGCATTTT	CASRSTGFQPQHF
-	TRBV30	TRBJ2-7	-	TGTGCCTGGGGGCTCTCCTACGAGCAGTACTTC	CAWGLSYEQYF
-	TRBV7-2	TRBJ2-1	-	TGTGCCAGCAGGTCGACTAGGGGGGTGGTGACCTACAATGAGCAGTTCTTC	CASRSTRGVVTYNEQFF
-	TRBV5-1	TRBJ2-7	-	TGCGCCAGCAGCTCACAGGGTACACCATACTACGAGCAGTACTTC	CASSSQGTPYYEQYF
-	TRBV19	TRBJ2-5	-	TGTGCCAGTAGTATGTTTATGGATACCCAGTACTTC	CASSMFMDTQYF
once	TRBV5-4	TRBJ2-5	TRBD1	TGTGCCAGCAGCTTGGAATTCAGGACAGGGGGGGAAGAGACCCAGTACTTC	CASSLEFRTGGEETQYF
few	TRBV7-9	TRBJ2-7	-	TGTGCCAGCGGACACCAGGGAAACCACCAATACTTC	CASGHQGNHQYF
-	TRBV7-2	TRBJ2-3	TRBD2	TGTGCCAGCAGCTTTGATAGCGGGATAGGAGATACGCAGTATTTT	CASSFDSGIGDTQYF
-	TRBV27	TRBJ2-7	-	TGTGCCAGCACCGAACACGGGGACTCCTACGAGCAGTACTTC	CASTEHGDSYEQYF
-	TRBV7-3	TRBJ1-2	-	TGTGCCAGCAGCCCCGACGACAGGAGGGACTATGGCTACACCTTC	CASSPDDRRDYGYTF
-	TRBV19	TRBJ1-1	-	TGTGCCAGTAGTATTGGACCACGAGGGATCACTGAAGCTTTCTTT	CASSIGPRGITEAFF
-	TRBV5-6	TRBJ1-2	-	TGTGCCAGCACCGAGGACATTAACTATGGCTACACCTTC	CASTEDINYGYTF
-	TRBV6-1	TRBJ2-1	TRBD2	TGTGCCAGCAGTGAAGATTTCGGGACTAGATACAATGAGCAGTTCTTC	CASSEDFGTRYNEQFF
once	TRBV10-3	TRBJ2-3	TRBD1	TGTGCCATCAGTGTACCGGGACAGTACACAGATACGCAGTATTTT	CAISVPGQYTDTQYF
-	TRBV5-1	TRBJ1-6	-	TGCGCCAGCAGCCCCCTGGGCTCAAATTCACCCCTCCACTTT	CASSPLGSNSPLHF
-	TRBV5-1	TRBJ2-3	TRBD2	TGCGCCAGCAGCCTGGGCGTGACGTCGGGAGGTGATACGCAGTATTTT	CASSLGVTSGGDTQYF
-	TRBV5-4	TRBJ2-5	-	TGTGCCAGCAGAGCCCTTGTTTCTCCGGAGACCCAGTACTTC	CASRALVSPETQYF
-	TRBV5-6	TRBJ1-1	-	TGTGCCAGCAGTCGTCCGGGACCCATGAACACTGAAGCTTTCTTT	CASSRPGPMNTEAFF
-	TRBV5-6	TRBJ1-2	-	TGTGCCAGCAGCTTGGTGGGGAGAGAAGGGAAAAACTATGGCTACACCTTC	CASSLVGREGKNYGYTF
-	TRBV7-6	TRBJ2-2	-	TGTGCCAGCAGCTTGCGTATCGGGGAGCTGTTTTTT	CASSLRIGELFF
-	TRBV19	TRBJ2-7	-	TGTGCCAGTAGTCGACGGGACGGCTACGAGCAGTACTTC	CASSRRDGYEQYF
-	TRBV4-3	TRBJ2-3	TRBD2	TGCGCCAGCAGCAAAAGGGCTAGCGGCACTTTGGGTTCCGCAGATACGCAGTATTTT	CASSKRASGTLGSADTQYF
-	TRBV2	TRBJ2-5	-	TGTGCCAGCACCGAGAGGGCCTGGGAGACCCAGTACTTC	CASTERAWETQYF
-	TRBV15	TRBJ1-4	-	TGTGCCACCAGCAGAGATAACGGGGGGGCGGAAAAACTGTTTTTT	CATSRDNGGAEKLFF
once	TRBV5-5	TRBJ2-3	TRBD2	TGTGCCAGCAGCCACCTCCCGACTAGCGGGAGCGTCACAGATACGCAGTATTTT	CASSHLPTSGSVTDTQYF
-	TRBV5-1	TRBJ2-2	-	TGCGCCAGCAGCCCGGGGTCGGGCGCTAACACCGGGGAGCTGTTTTTT	CASSPGSGANTGELFF
-	TRBV5-4	TRBJ1-3	-	TGTGCCAGCAGCTTTCCGGGACCTGGAAACACCATATATTTT	CASSFPGPGNTIYF
-	TRBV30	TRBJ1-2	-	TGTGCCTGGGCACCGGGGGTAAACTATGGCTACACCTTC	CAWAPGVNYGYTF
-	TRBV18	TRBJ1-1	-	TGTGCCAGCTCACCTCAACAAGGAAACTTGGGCACTGAAGCTTTCTTT	CASSPQQGNLGTEAFF
-	TRBV25-1	TRBJ2-3	-	TGTGCCAGCAGTGGGCTTGAGAGGCAGTATTTT	CASSGLERQYF
-	TRBV5-6	TRBJ2-7	TRBD2	TGTGCCAGCAGCTCCCTACTAGCGGGAGATACATCCTACGAGCAGTACTTC	CASSSLLAGDTSYEQYF
-	TRBV30	TRBJ1-5	-	TGTGCCTGGACCCTCGGGGGCAATCAGCCCCAGCATTTT	CAWTLGGNQPQHF
-	TRBV2	TRBJ2-7	-	TGTGCCAGCAGTGAGCAAACACTTAGCTCCTACGAGCAGTACTTC	CASSEQTLSSYEQYF
-	TRBV21-1	TRBJ2-3	-	TGTGCCAGCAGCAACAGGGGGCAGAGCACAGATACGCAGTATTTT	CASSNRGQSTDTQYF
once	TRBV21-1	TRBJ1-5	-	TGTGCCAGCAGCAAAGAGGACCGCAATCAGCCCCAGCATTTT	CASSKEDRNQPQHF
-	TRBV27	TRBJ2-7	TRBD2	TGTGCCAGCAGCCCCGGGACTAGAGGTTCCGAGCAGTACTTC	CASSPGTRGSEQYF
-	TRBV7-2	TRBJ2-7	TRBD2	TGTGCCAGCAGCTCAGGGACTAGCGGGAGTAAATACGAGCAGTACTTC	CASSSGTSGSKYEQYF
-	TRBV6-5	TRBJ2-7	-	TGTGCCAGCAGTTCCCTGGGAGTTCCCTACGAGCAGTACTTC	CASSSLGVPYEQYF
-	TRBV5-4	TRBJ2-3	-	TGTGCCAGCAGCTCTGACCCGGGACTCCTGACAGATACGCAGTATTTT	CASSSDPGLLTDTQYF
-	TRBV18	TRBJ2-6	-	TGTGCCAGCTCACCTCTGGACAACCCTGGGGCCAACGTCCTGACTTTC	CASSPLDNPGANVLTF
-	TRBV25-1	TRBJ1-5	TRBD1	TGTGCCAGCAGAGCATCAGGGGGCGAGGGTGGTCAGCCCCAGCATTTT	CASRASGGEGGQPQHF
-	TRBV9	TRBJ2-7	TRBD2	TGTGCCAGCAGCGGAGAGGGGACTAGCGGGCGCGAGCAGTACTTC	CASSGEGTSGREQYF
-	TRBV7-2	TRBJ2-2	TRBD2	TGTGCCAGCAGCCTACGACTAGCCCAGGCCGGGGAGCTGTTTTTT	CASSLRLAQAGELFF
-	TRBV18	TRBJ2-7	-	TGTGCCAGCTCACCATTGGACGAGCAGTACTTC	CASSPLDEQYF
-	TRBV7-2	TRBJ2-7	-	TGTGCCAGCAGCTTCACCTACGAGCAGTACTTC	CASSFTYEQYF